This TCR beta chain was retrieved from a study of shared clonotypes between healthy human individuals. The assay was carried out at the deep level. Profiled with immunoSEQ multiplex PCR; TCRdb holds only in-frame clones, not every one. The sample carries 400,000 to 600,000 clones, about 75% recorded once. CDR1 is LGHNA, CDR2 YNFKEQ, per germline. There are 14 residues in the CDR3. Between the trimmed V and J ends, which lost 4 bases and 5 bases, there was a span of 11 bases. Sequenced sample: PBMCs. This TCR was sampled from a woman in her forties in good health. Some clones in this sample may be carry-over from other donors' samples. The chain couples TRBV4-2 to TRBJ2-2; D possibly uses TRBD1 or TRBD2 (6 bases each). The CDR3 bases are TGTGCCAGCAGCCGTGGAGGGGGTACCGGGGAGCTGTTTTTT. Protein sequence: CASSRGGGTGELFF.